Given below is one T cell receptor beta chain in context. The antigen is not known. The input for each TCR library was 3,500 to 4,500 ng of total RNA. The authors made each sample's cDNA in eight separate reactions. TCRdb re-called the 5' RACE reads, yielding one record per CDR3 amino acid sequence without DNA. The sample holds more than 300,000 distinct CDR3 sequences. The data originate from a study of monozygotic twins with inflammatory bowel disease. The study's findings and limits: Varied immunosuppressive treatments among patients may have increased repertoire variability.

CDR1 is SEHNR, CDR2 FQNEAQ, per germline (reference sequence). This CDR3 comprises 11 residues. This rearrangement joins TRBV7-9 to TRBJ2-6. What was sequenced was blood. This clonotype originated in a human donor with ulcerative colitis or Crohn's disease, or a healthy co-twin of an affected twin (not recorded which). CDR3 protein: CAPSGANVLTF.